This T cell receptor (beta chain) was sequenced during a study of CD8 T cells in ankylosing spondylitis (dated by TCRdb to 2017 to 2019). Notes on the research overall: To find TCR variants linked to disease, the study profiled T cell receptor beta repertoires in ankylosing spondylitis patients and healthy donors. In total, the full study cohort was made up of roughly 110 healthy donors and more than 20 ankylosing spondylitis patients. Peripheral blood was sampled, and synovial fluid was also collected from ankylosing spondylitis patients. What the study reported, not specific to this receptor: Some motif variants had previously been reported in the synovial fluid and blood of reactive arthritis patients, which suggests shared mechanisms of disease initiation. The disease-linked clones showed a CD8+ phenotype and occurred at relatively low frequencies in peripheral blood. The disease-linked clones were reported to be significantly enriched in matched synovial fluid samples from ankylosing spondylitis patients. Blood from ankylosing spondylitis patients appeared to be characterized by a TCR beta motif made up of under ten highly homologous amino acid variants.

This clonotype was seen ten or more times. It has no known antigen specificity. Base qualities are missing; no much larger clone stands one base away. The germline ends are 2 bases apart after V is trimmed by 2 bases and J by 3 bases. There are 13 amino acids in the CDR3, from cysteine to phenylalanine inclusive. Of the read, only the CDR3 DNA is kept; its 39 bases are in frame from base 1. Per the germline V gene, MRHNA is the CDR1 and SNTAGT is the CDR2. This sample was sequenced with an Illumina HiSeq 2500. Quantitative 5'-RACE with molecular barcodes was the method used to prepare the TCR beta libraries. On the authors' methods: A new computational method based on a probabilistic model of VDJ rearrangement was used to identify disease-linked TCR variants. The public sequencing data were trimmed at Q25 with fastp and processed into clonotypes with MiXCR by TCRdb, which kept only in-frame beta chains. Each entry merges the rows of one CDR3 protein and shows their most common DNA and genes. TCRdb, rather than the study authors, made the V and J calls. The sample yields more than 400,000 distinct CDR3 sequences; roughly 5.2% were counted once. The ten largest clones add up to 3% to 4% of the sample.

This receptor was identified in a male donor with ankylosing spondylitis. The sequence joins TRBV6-4 to TRBJ1-6, with the D gene too uncertain to name. Source material: blood, either unsorted or a sorted T cell fraction (not recorded which). For the CDR3, the sequence is CASSDGYNSPLHF. DNA sequence: TGTGCCAGCAGTGACGGCTATAATTCACCCCTCCACTTT.